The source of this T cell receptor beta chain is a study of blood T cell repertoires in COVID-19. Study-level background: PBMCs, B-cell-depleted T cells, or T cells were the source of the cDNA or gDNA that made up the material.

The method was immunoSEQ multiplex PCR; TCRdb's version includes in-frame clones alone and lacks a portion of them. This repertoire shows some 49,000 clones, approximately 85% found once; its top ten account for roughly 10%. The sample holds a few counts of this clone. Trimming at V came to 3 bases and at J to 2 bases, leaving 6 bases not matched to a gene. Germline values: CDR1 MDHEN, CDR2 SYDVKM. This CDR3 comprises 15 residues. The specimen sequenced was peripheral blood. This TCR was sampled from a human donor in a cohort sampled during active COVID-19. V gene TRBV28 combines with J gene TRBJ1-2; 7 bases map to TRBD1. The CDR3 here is CASSLMDRKNYGYTF. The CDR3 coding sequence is TGTGCCAGCAGTTTGATGGACAGGAAGAACTATGGCTACACCTTC.